A selection of T cell receptor beta chains follows, all from one sample in a study of T-cell memory formation after mild COVID-19. TCRdb reprocessed the 5' RACE reads via MiXCR and lists one record per CDR3 protein. The data hold hundreds of thousands of distinct CDR3 sequences, with roughly 23% observed a single time. The sequencing input was PBMCs or a T cell subset sorted from them (not recorded which). Receptors were obtained from an adult woman who had mild COVID-19 (a few samples of this study predate the infection). Cell type and time point are not known. The CDR3 runs from the conserved cysteine through the conserved F or W. The order of the fields is D gene, V gene, J gene, clone size, CDR3 length, CDR3 protein. D genes are given only for firm matches. Size tells how often a clone was seen (once, few, many) or the class of an expanded clone, and some rows leave it out.

NA	TRBV5-6	TRBJ2-7	few	15	CASSPFDQAIYEQYF
TRBD2	TRBV7-2	TRBJ2-1	few	16	CASSLLLAGGPIEQFF
NA	TRBV2	TRBJ1-2	NA	14	CASSEDSAPSGYTF
NA	TRBV30	TRBJ2-7	few	12	CAWRGGGYEQYF
TRBD1	TRBV12-3/TRBV12-4	TRBJ2-5	few	14	CASNSRDSQETQYF
NA	TRBV7-3	TRBJ1-2	NA	13	CASSKGGAYGYTF
NA	TRBV7-2	TRBJ2-7	many	12	CASSLVAYEQYF
TRBD1	TRBV28	TRBJ1-3	NA	17	CASSPGTGGWSGNTIYF
NA	TRBV14	TRBJ2-6	NA	18	CASSQDLRGRTGANVLTF
NA	TRBV24-1	TRBJ2-3	few	12	CATSGDGDTQYF
NA	TRBV7-9	TRBJ2-7	few	14	CASSVWDVSYEQYF
TRBD2	TRBV14	TRBJ2-5	NA	15	CASSPGLAHQETQYF